This T cell receptor (beta chain) was documented in a study of CD8 T cells in ankylosing spondylitis. General study results and limits: Characteristic, it appeared, of ankylosing spondylitis blood was a TCR beta motif of eight or nine highly homologous variants. Disease-associated clones were reportedly significantly overrepresented in matched ankylosing spondylitis synovial fluid. Disease-linked clones, CD8+, were relatively rare in peripheral blood.

Quantitative 5'-RACE with molecular barcodes generated TCR beta libraries. TCRdb recomputed calls from the 5' RACE reads with MiXCR, one row per CDR3 protein. The profile shows about 140,000 distinct CDR3 sequences, roughly 8.8% of them singletons. Comment on this clonotype: Its antigen is undetermined.

The V gene end was trimmed by 0 bases and the J gene end by 7 bases; junction bases not matched to a gene: 0. From germline, CDR1 is SGHRS and CDR2 YFSETQ. There are 15 residues in the CDR3. The receptor was isolated from a male donor with ankylosing spondylitis. The chain carries TRBV5-1 and TRBJ2-1, with 14 positions matching TRBD2. The sample taken for sequencing was synovial fluid, either unsorted or a sorted T cell fraction (not recorded which). The CDR3 protein is CASSLGLAGGNEQFF. CDR3 sequence (DNA): TGCGCCAGCAGCTTGGGACTAGCGGGGGGGAATGAGCAGTTCTTC. Variable domain in full (rest from reference TRBV5-1 and TRBJ2-1): KAGVTQTPRYLIKTRGQQVTLSCSPISGHRSVSWYQQTPGQGLQFLFEYFSETQRNKGNFPGRFSGRQFSNSRSEMNVSTLELGDSALYLCASSLGLAGGNEQFFGPGTRLTVL.